What follows are 21 T cell receptor beta chains derived from one specimen sequenced in a study of read filtering for tumor transcriptome and immune sequencing. From 350 to 500 ng of RNA, a library with molecular barcoded alpha/delta and beta/gamma adaptors was made. TCRdb re-analysed the reads in MiXCR, keeping a single row per CDR3 protein. The sample carries under 50,000 distinct CDR3 sequences, about 13% recorded once. Sequenced input: a population of CD138-negative cells sorted from bone marrow. These receptors were obtained from a donor at least 40 years old with multiple myeloma.

A note on this clonotype: The junction departs from the called germline gene at one end, perhaps through a read error. The chain combines TRBV5-1 with TRBJ1-5; D ambiguous. Germline CDR1 SGHRS, CDR2 YFSETQ. CDR3 length: 13 amino acids. In nucleotides, the CDR3 is TGCGTCAGCAGCTTAGGGCGGAATCAGCCCCAGCATTTT. This sequence encodes CVSSLGRNQPQHF.

As to this clonotype: This may stem from a read error, because a much larger clone lies one nucleotide away. The chain recombines TRBV20-1 with TRBJ2-3; D is uncertain. V lost 5 bases, J lost 3 bases, and 12 bases lay in between. Germline V CDR1 and CDR2: DFQATT, SNEGSKA (reference sequence). There are 13 residues in the CDR3. CDR3: CSAPPVGTDTQYF. CDR3 sequence (DNA): TGCAGTGCTCCTCCTGTTGGTACAGATACGCAGTATTTT.

This clonotype was counted ten times or more. The chain carries TRBV19 and TRBJ2-3, with D perhaps assigned TRBD1 or TRBD2 (5 bases each). The V gene lost 5 bases and the J gene lost 6 bases, with 12 bases spanning the gap. This CDR3 region has 13 residues. Germline V gene sequence: CDR1 LNHDA, CDR2 SQIVND (reference sequence). CDR3 protein: CASSGTRRDTQYF. DNA for the CDR3: TGTGCCAGTAGTGGGACCCGGAGGGATACGCAGTATTTT.

At least ten counts were recorded for this clonotype. V is TRBV2 and J is TRBJ2-3; 7 bases fit TRBD1. The CDR3 totals 18 residues. The V and J ends lost 4 bases and 2 bases, in that order; junction bases with no gene match: 15. The germline CDR1 and CDR2 sequences are SNHLY and FYNNEI. CDR3 residues: CASSGILTGTVVTDTQYF. In nucleotides, the CDR3 is TGTGCCAGCAGTGGCATTTTAACCGGGACAGTGGTCACAGATACGCAGTATTTT.

At least ten counts were recorded for this clonotype. The chain uses TRBV30 and TRBJ1-1; TRBD1 aligns across 9 bases. The CDR3 is made up of 19 amino acids. Germline V gene lookup returns CDR1 GTSNPN and CDR2 SVGIG (reference sequence). V lost 3 bases, J lost 0 bases, and 17 bases stayed unmatched. The CDR3 DNA sequence: TGTGCCTGGAGAGGGACAGGGATGCGTGGATTTTTGATGAACACTGAAGCTTTCTTT. Amino acids: CAWRGTGMRGFLMNTEAFF.

Regarding this clonotype: Since no conserved phenylalanine or tryptophan closes the CDR3, a read error is the likely cause. No DNA is shown, since the ends of the CDR3 on it are uncertain; the CDR3 is the one TCRdb lists. This chain connects TRBV5-1 to TRBJ2-1. Including both end residues, the CDR3 is 14 amino acids long. Germline V gives CDR1 SGHRS, CDR2 YFSETQ. The CDR3 loop reads CASSLNAGGNEQVS.

This clonotype was seen only a few times. V and J are TRBV7-9 and TRBJ2-2; D is uncertain. The CDR3 length is 10 residues. V lost 5 bases, J lost 5 bases, and 0 bases lay in between. Looked up from germline, CDR1 is SEHNR and CDR2 is FQNEAQ (reference sequence). The CDR3 DNA is TGTGCCAGCAGCACCGGGGAGCTGTTTTTT. Its protein is CASSTGELFF.

This clonotype has just a few counts. This may be a read error, as it is one base from a much larger clone. The CDR3 ends on some other residue instead of the conserved phenylalanine or tryptophan, so this is likely a read error. The chain joins TRBV7-2 to TRBJ2-7, with 11 bases matching TRBD1. The CDR3 covers 15 residues. Unmatched junction bases numbered 4, after V lost 1 base and J lost 5 bases. The germline CDR1 and CDR2 sequences are SGHTA and FQGNSA. CDR3 in DNA: TGTGCCAGCAGCTTAGTAGGGACAGGGGGTCACGAGCAGTACTCC. It translates to CASSLVGTGGHEQYS.

Ten or more counts support this clonotype. This chain connects TRBV9 to TRBJ1-5; D perhaps matches TRBD1 (6 bases). The ends were cut back, 3 bases at V and 0 bases at J, with 10 bases in the middle. Germline V gives CDR1 SGDLS, CDR2 YYNGEE. CDR3 length: 15 residues. The CDR3 spells CASSAQGYSNQPQHF. Here the CDR3 DNA reads TGTGCCAGCAGCGCGCAGGGGTATAGCAATCAGCCCCAGCATTTT.

Many counts were recorded for this clonotype. The chain uses TRBV19 and TRBJ2-3; D is perhaps TRBD2 (6 bases). This CDR3 comprises 14 residues. The germline V and J ends were trimmed by 4 bases and 0 bases, with 8 bases remaining between them. The germline CDR1 and CDR2 sequences are LNHDA and SQIVND (reference sequence). As DNA, the CDR3 is TGTGCCAGTAGTAGAAGCGGGAGCACAGATACGCAGTATTTT. It yields the protein CASSRSGSTDTQYF.

This clonotype was observed many times. The chain recombines TRBV5-1 with TRBJ2-3, with 11 bases fitting TRBD2. The junction had 9 bases not matched to a gene; V was cut back by 4 bases and J by 8 bases. The CDR3 contains 15 residues. Germline CDR1 reads SGHRS; CDR2 reads YFSETQ. This chain's CDR3 is CASSRGTSGETTQYF. The CDR3, as DNA: TGCGCCAGCAGCCGGGGGACTAGCGGAGAAACTACGCAGTATTTT.

This clonotype has at least ten counts. The junction and the germline gene differ at one end; a read error may be behind it. The V gene is TRBV28, the J gene TRBJ1-4; a weak D match, TRBD1 (5 bases). CDR1 is MDHEN and CDR2 is SYDVKM in the germline V gene. CDR3 length: 13 amino acids. The CDR3 region is CASSRNGKAGTIF. In DNA, the CDR3 is TGTGCCAGCAGCCGAAACGGGAAGGCAGGGACCATTTTT.

The V call is TRBV6-2 or TRBV6-3, the J call TRBJ2-2; no definite D call. Trimming took off 6 bases at V and 5 bases at J, with 10 bases between the two ends. Germline loops: CDR1 MNHEY, CDR2 SVGEGT. There are 13 residues in the CDR3. CDR3 bases: TGTGCCAGCAGCCCTCGTGTTACCGGGGAGCTGTTTTTT. This encodes CASSPRVTGELFF.

As for this clonotype: A much larger clone is a single base away; this may be a read error. This chain joins TRBV6-5 and TRBJ2-2; possibly TRBD2 for D (6 bases). CDR1 MNHEY and CDR2 SVGAGI come from the germline V gene. The CDR3 has 13 residues. The V gene lost 3 bases and the J gene lost 6 bases, with 8 bases spanning the gap. CDR3: CASSYGGAGELFF. The DNA of the CDR3 is TGTGCCAGCAGTTATGGAGGGGCCGGGGAGCTGTTTTTT.

Concerning this clonotype: A read error may be the cause here, since a much bigger clone is one base away. The chain joins TRBV29-1 to TRBJ1-1; D ambiguous. The CDR3 contains 13 residues. Germline CDR1 SQVTM, CDR2 ANQGSEA. V was cut by 3 bases and J by 1 base, with 9 bases left in between. CDR3 coding DNA: TGCAGCGTTGACCGACGGCAGAACACTGAAGCTTTCTTT. Translated: CSVDRRQNTEAFF.

J is TRBJ2-1 and V is TRBV3-1, with TRBD2 identical over 9 bases. This CDR3 region has 17 residues. Losses at the gene ends were 4 bases for V and 7 bases for J; bases not matched to a gene: 14. CDR1 LGHDT and CDR2 YNNKEL come from the germline V gene (reference sequence). As DNA, the CDR3 is TGTGCCAGCAGCCGAGATCCGCTAGCGGGAAGCACGAATGAGCAGTTCTTC. It is translated as CASSRDPLAGSTNEQFF.

This clonotype was recorded at least ten times. V usage is TRBV7-9 and J usage is TRBJ2-1; 14 bases map to TRBD2. Looked up from germline, CDR1 is SEHNR and CDR2 is FQNEAQ (reference sequence). The CDR3 runs to 15 residues. The trim removed 4 bases at V and 8 bases at J, leaving 4 bases unmatched. The CDR3 sequence is CASSSTSGRAHEQFF. For the CDR3, the DNA is TGTGCCAGCAGCTCGACTAGCGGGAGGGCCCATGAGCAGTTCTTC.

This clonotype appeared once. This may arise from a read error, as a much more abundant clone is one base away. The chain uses TRBV14 and TRBJ2-3; D is perhaps TRBD2 (5 bases). The CDR3 extends over 15 amino acids. V was pared by 4 bases and J by 4 bases, with 15 bases between. CDR1 is SGHDN and CDR2 is FVKESK in the germline V gene. The CDR3 spells CASSPRRQVADTQYF. The CDR3 DNA reads as TGTGCCAGCAGCCCCCGGAGGCAGGTCGCAGATACGCAGTATTTT.

This clonotype was picked up many times. V is TRBV27 and J is TRBJ2-1, with D perhaps matching TRBD1 (5 bases). The CDR3 covers 13 residues. Deletions cut 5 bases from V and 8 bases from J, with 13 bases between. Germline V gene lookup returns CDR1 MNHEY and CDR2 SMNVEV (reference sequence). The CDR3 here is CASSPRTRDEQFF. CDR3 nucleotide sequence: TGTGCCAGCAGTCCCCGGACACGCGATGAGCAGTTCTTC.

This clonotype was detected ten times or more. The chain has TRBV7-2 and TRBJ2-1, with 8 bases lining up with TRBD2. The V segment lost 3 bases and the J segment 5 bases; nucleotides outside the gene matches: 6. The germline V gene encodes CDR1 SGHTA and CDR2 FQGNSA. The CDR3 has 15 residues. The CDR3 protein is CASSLTSGSHNEQFF. The CDR3 nucleotides read TGTGCCAGCAGCTTGACCAGCGGGAGTCACAATGAGCAGTTCTTC.

Ten or more counts support this clonotype. V is TRBV30 and J is TRBJ1-1, with D hard to call. This CDR3 is 12 amino acids long. V was cut by 3 bases and J by 1 base, with 6 bases left in between. CDR1 is GTSNPN, CDR2 SVGIG, per germline (reference sequence). The CDR3 reads CAWSNTNTEAFF. The CDR3 nucleotides read TGTGCCTGGAGCAACACGAACACTGAAGCTTTCTTT.